This T cell receptor (beta chain) was sequenced in a study of CD8 T cells in ankylosing spondylitis. One entry per CDR3 protein results from TCRdb running MiXCR on the 5' RACE reads. This repertoire shows some 240,000 distinct CDR3 sequences, around 9.2% found once; its top ten account for over 6.5%. The CDR3 runs to 17 residues. Germline V CDR1 and CDR2: SQVTM, ANQGSEA. With 6 bases removed from V and 8 bases from J, the gap between germline ends came to 29 bases. This clonotype occurred many times. The sequenced material came from blood, either unsorted or a sorted T cell fraction (not recorded which). This sequence originates from a male donor with ankylosing spondylitis or in good health (not recorded which). The chain joins TRBV29-1 to TRBJ2-1; D ambiguous. The CDR3 DNA sequence: TGCAGCGTCGTTGTATTTTCGTTCGACGGCCGTCTGGATGAGCAGTTCTTC. It translates to CSVVVFSFDGRLDEQFF.